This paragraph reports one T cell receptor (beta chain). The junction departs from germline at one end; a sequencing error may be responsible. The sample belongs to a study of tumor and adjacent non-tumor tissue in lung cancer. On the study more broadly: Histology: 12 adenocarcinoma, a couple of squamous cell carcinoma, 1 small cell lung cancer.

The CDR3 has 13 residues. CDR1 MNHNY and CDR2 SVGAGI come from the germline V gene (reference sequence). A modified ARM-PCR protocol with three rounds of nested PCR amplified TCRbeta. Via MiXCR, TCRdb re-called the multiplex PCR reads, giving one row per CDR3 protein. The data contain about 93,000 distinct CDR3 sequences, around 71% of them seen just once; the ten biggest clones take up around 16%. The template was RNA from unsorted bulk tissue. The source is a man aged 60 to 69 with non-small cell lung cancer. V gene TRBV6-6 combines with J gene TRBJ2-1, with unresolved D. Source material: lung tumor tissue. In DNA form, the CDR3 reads TGTGTCATCGCGGACGCATCCTACAATAAGCAGTTCTTC. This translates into CVIADASYNKQFF.